This is a list of T cell receptor beta chains from one sample in a study of Tregs in tolerant kidney transplant recipients. Their antigens are not known. Generated by immunoSEQ multiplex PCR, the TCRdb table keeps only in-frame clones and is missing some. The sample contains about 1,800 clones, around 48% of which appear only once. Sample: Tregs from blood cultured with allogeneic cells. Receptors were obtained from a human donor in good health. Both conserved end residues are part of each CDR3. The D gene is left open where the match is weak. Size is stated for part of the rows, as once, few or many counts, or as a class when the clone is expanded.

v_gene: TRBV11-3; abundance: once; d_gene: TRBD1; j_gene: TRBJ2-2; CDR3nt: TGTGCCAGCAGCCCGGGACAGGTCCCCGGGGAGCTGTTTTTT; CDR3aa: CASSPGQVPGELFF
v_gene: TRBV27; abundance: NA; d_gene: NA; j_gene: TRBJ2-5; CDR3nt: TGTGCCAGCAGTTTAGTAGGGGGTTTGACCCAGTACTTC; CDR3aa: CASSLVGGLTQYF
v_gene: TRBV12-2; abundance: once; d_gene: NA; j_gene: TRBJ1-1; CDR3nt: TGTGCCAGCAGCCTCCGGACTGAAGCTTTCTTT; CDR3aa: CASSLRTEAFF
v_gene: TRBV7-3; abundance: hyperexpanded; d_gene: NA; j_gene: TRBJ2-2; CDR3nt: TGTGCCAGCAGCCTCTCTAGCGTACCGAACACCGGGGAGCTGTTTTTT; CDR3aa: CASSLSSVPNTGELFF
v_gene: TRBV23-1; abundance: large; d_gene: TRBD1; j_gene: TRBJ1-2; CDR3nt: TGCGCCAGCAGTCAATCCACAGGGGGCCTGTATGGCTACACCTTC; CDR3aa: CASSQSTGGLYGYTF
v_gene: TRBV18; abundance: NA; d_gene: NA; j_gene: TRBJ1-1; CDR3nt: TGTGCCAGCTCACCCCGACAGCCGACCATGAACACTGAAGCTTTCTTT; CDR3aa: CASSPRQPTMNTEAFF
v_gene: TRBV6-8; abundance: once; d_gene: TRBD2; j_gene: TRBJ2-7; CDR3nt: TGTGCCAGCAGCAGACTAGCGGGACCCTACGAGCAGTACTTC; CDR3aa: CASSRLAGPYEQYF
v_gene: TRBV7-3; abundance: NA; d_gene: NA; j_gene: TRBJ2-3; CDR3nt: TGTGCCAGCAGCCTCGGACAGTTATTAACCACAGATACGCAGTATTTT; CDR3aa: CASSLGQLLTTDTQYF
v_gene: TRBV6-1; abundance: few; d_gene: TRBD1; j_gene: TRBJ2-1; CDR3nt: TGTGCCAGCAGTAACAGGGGGTTGATAAATGAGCAGTTCTTC; CDR3aa: CASSNRGLINEQFF
v_gene: TRBV5-1; abundance: medium-sized; d_gene: TRBD1; j_gene: TRBJ1-2; CDR3nt: TGCGCCAGCAGCCCGAGAGGGGGCGATGGCTACACCTTC; CDR3aa: CASSPRGGDGYTF
v_gene: TRBV6-6; abundance: NA; d_gene: NA; j_gene: TRBJ2-5; CDR3nt: TGTGCCAGCAGTCTCCGGGAGACCCAGTACTTC; CDR3aa: CASSLRETQYF
v_gene: TRBV28; abundance: medium-sized; d_gene: NA; j_gene: TRBJ1-6; CDR3nt: TGTGCCAGTTCCCGGGAGATATTAAGCTCCTATAATTCACCCCTCCACTTT; CDR3aa: CASSREILSSYNSPLHF
v_gene: TRBV7-9; abundance: few; d_gene: NA; j_gene: TRBJ1-1; CDR3nt: TGTGCCAGCAGCTTAGAACTTGGAGGCACTGAAGCTTTCTTT; CDR3aa: CASSLELGGTEAFF
v_gene: TRBV7-2; abundance: NA; d_gene: NA; j_gene: TRBJ1-1; CDR3nt: TGTGCCAGCAGCCTCCGGACTGAAGCTTTCTTT; CDR3aa: CASSLRTEAFF
v_gene: TRBV4-2; abundance: once; d_gene: TRBD1; j_gene: TRBJ1-2; CDR3nt: TGTGCCAGCAGCCTCCGTCGACAGGGCGGCTATGGCTACACCTTC; CDR3aa: CASSLRRQGGYGYTF
v_gene: TRBV7-6; abundance: few; d_gene: NA; j_gene: TRBJ2-5; CDR3nt: TGTGCCAGCAGCCGTTCCAGGGGCCAAGAGACCCAGTACTTC; CDR3aa: CASSRSRGQETQYF
v_gene: TRBV5-4; abundance: few; d_gene: TRBD1; j_gene: TRBJ2-5; CDR3nt: TGTGCCAGCAGCTTTGAAGGGGGCCGTGGGGAGACCCAGTACTTC; CDR3aa: CASSFEGGRGETQYF
v_gene: TRBV11-3; abundance: NA; d_gene: NA; j_gene: TRBJ2-2; CDR3nt: TGTGCCAGCAGCCTCTCTAGCGTACCGAACACCGGGGAGCTGTTTTTT; CDR3aa: CASSLSSVPNTGELFF
v_gene: TRBV5-8; abundance: NA; d_gene: NA; j_gene: TRBJ2-7; CDR3nt: TGTGCCAGCAGCTTGGGACCGAGAGTGGGCGACGAGCAGTACTTC; CDR3aa: CASSLGPRVGDEQYF
v_gene: TRBV4-2; abundance: few; d_gene: NA; j_gene: TRBJ2-7; CDR3nt: TGTGCCAGCAGCTTGGGACCGAGAGTGGGCGACGAGCAGTACTTC; CDR3aa: CASSLGPRVGDEQYF
v_gene: TRBV10-3; abundance: medium-sized; d_gene: NA; j_gene: TRBJ1-2; CDR3nt: TGTGCCATCAGTGATCAGGGATTCTCCTATGGCTACACCTTC; CDR3aa: CAISDQGFSYGYTF
v_gene: TRBV6-5; abundance: few; d_gene: NA; j_gene: TRBJ1-2; CDR3nt: TGTGCCAGCCATAGGGGCCCTGACTATGGCTACACCTTC; CDR3aa: CASHRGPDYGYTF
v_gene: TRBV21-1; abundance: once; d_gene: NA; j_gene: TRBJ2-3; CDR3nt: TGTGCCAGCGCCTTGGGCTCGCGGGCCACAGATACGCAGTATTTT; CDR3aa: CASALGSRATDTQYF
v_gene: TRBV4-2; abundance: few; d_gene: TRBD2; j_gene: TRBJ2-2; CDR3nt: TGTGCCAGCAGCCAAGAGAGGGGACTAGCGGCTTCGAACACCGGGGAGCTGTTTTTT; CDR3aa: CASSQERGLAASNTGELFF
v_gene: TRBV30; abundance: NA; d_gene: NA; j_gene: TRBJ1-5; CDR3nt: TGTGCCTGGAAGGGGCAGGACCAGCCCCAGCATTTT; CDR3aa: CAWKGQDQPQHF
v_gene: TRBV7-3; abundance: NA; d_gene: TRBD1; j_gene: TRBJ2-7; CDR3nt: TGTGCCAGCAGCTTAAAACAGGGGATCGAGCAGTACTTC; CDR3aa: CASSLKQGIEQYF
v_gene: TRBV6-6; abundance: large; d_gene: NA; j_gene: TRBJ1-4; CDR3nt: TGTGCCAGCAGTTACTCGGGGATAGGCGCGGAAAAACTGTTTTTT; CDR3aa: CASSYSGIGAEKLFF
v_gene: TRBV6-1; abundance: NA; d_gene: TRBD1; j_gene: TRBJ1-6; CDR3nt: TGTGCCAGCAGTTCGGGACAGGGTCGTTCACCCCTCCACTTT; CDR3aa: CASSSGQGRSPLHF
v_gene: TRBV20-1; abundance: NA; d_gene: NA; j_gene: TRBJ1-1; CDR3nt: TGCAGTGCTAATGCATGGACTGAAGCTTTCTTT; CDR3aa: CSANAWTEAFF
v_gene: TRBV4-1; abundance: few; d_gene: TRBD2; j_gene: TRBJ2-1; CDR3nt: TGCGCCAGCAGCCCCTATAGATGGGCTAGCGGCAGCTCCTACAATGAGCAGTTCTTC; CDR3aa: CASSPYRWASGSSYNEQFF
v_gene: TRBV7-8; abundance: medium-sized; d_gene: NA; j_gene: TRBJ2-3; CDR3nt: TGTGCCAGCAGCCTCGGACAGTTATTAACCACAGATACGCAGTATTTT; CDR3aa: CASSLGQLLTTDTQYF
v_gene: TRBV6-7; abundance: NA; d_gene: TRBD1; j_gene: TRBJ1-2; CDR3nt: TGTGCCACTACAGGGGCCCCTTGGAATGGCTACACCTTC; CDR3aa: CATTGAPWNGYTF